This entry lists 14 T cell receptor beta chains sequenced from one sample in a study of naive and memory T cell subsets. Two oligonucleotides, mixed equimolar, formed the beta constant-region primer covering TRBC1 and TRBC2. TCRdb ran MiXCR on the UMI-ligation and nested PCR reads and lists one entry per CDR3 protein. In the table there are 37,000 or so distinct CDR3 sequences, about an eighth of which are singletons. The source material was effector memory CD4+ T cells from blood. Subset noted: effector memory, CD45RA- CD27-. The receptors were sampled from a human donor in good health.

V usage is TRBV10-3 and J usage is TRBJ2-3; TRBD2 aligns across 7 bases. CDR1 and CDR2 from the germline V gene are ENHRY and SYGVKD. The V and J ends lost 4 bases and 4 bases, in that order; junction bases with no gene match: 5. This CDR3 comprises 14 residues. Here the CDR3 DNA reads TGTGCCATCAGTGCCGCGGGGGATGCAGATACGCAGTATTTT. Translated, it gives CAISAAGDADTQYF.

This clonotype came up a few times. This chain links TRBV12-3 or TRBV12-4 with TRBJ1-4; no reliable D call. The CDR3 is made up of 15 amino acids. V was trimmed by 1 base and J by 5 bases, leaving 11 bases between them. The CDR3 protein is CASSLGGRSNEKLFF. CDR3 DNA: TGTGCCAGCAGTTTAGGAGGGCGATCGAATGAAAAACTGTTTTTT.

The chain is built from TRBV10-3 and TRBJ1-5; D uncertain. CDR1 and CDR2 (germline): ENHRY, SYGVKD. The CDR3 is made up of 15 amino acids. Deletions cut 3 bases from V and 3 bases from J, with 12 bases between. CDR3 coding DNA: TGTGCCATCAGTGACAACCTCCCAGACAATCAGCCCCAGCATTTT. It yields the protein CAISDNLPDNQPQHF.

This clonotype was picked up a small number of times. The chain is built from TRBV24-1 and TRBJ2-2, with D possibly being TRBD2 (5 bases). V was shortened by 9 bases and J by 2 bases, with 9 bases between the two germline ends. This CDR3 is 13 amino acids long. Germline V lookup: CDR1 KGHDR, CDR2 SFDVKD. CDR3 sequence reads: CATARENTGELFF. The CDR3 region has the DNA TGTGCCACCGCACGGGAAAACACCGGGGAGCTGTTTTTT.

This clonotype occurred a few times. The chain is built from TRBV7-2 and TRBJ2-1; D is perhaps TRBD2 (6 bases). The germline CDR1 and CDR2 sequences are SGHTA and FQGNSA. CDR3 size: 17 residues. Deletions cut 1 base from V and 4 bases from J, with 17 bases between. CDR3 residues: CASSLGGVAGLYNEQFF. The CDR3 DNA reads as TGTGCCAGCAGCTTAGGAGGGGTGGCAGGACTATACAATGAGCAGTTCTTC.

This clonotype was seen many times. V gene TRBV9 combines with J gene TRBJ2-2, with 8 bases aligning to TRBD2. This CDR3 region has 19 residues. The V gene's germline CDR1 is SGDLS and CDR2 YYNGEE. J lost 6 bases, V lost 0 bases, and 16 bases had no gene match. In nucleotides, the CDR3 is TGTGCCAGCAGCGTAGGGCTACCGGGACTAGAAAGTAAAGCCGGGGAGCTGTTTTTT. This gives the protein CASSVGLPGLESKAGELFF.

This clonotype was detected a few times. J is TRBJ2-5 and V is TRBV19; D possibly uses TRBD1 or TRBD2 (5 bases each). Germline CDR1 and CDR2: LNHDA and SQIVND (reference sequence). V was trimmed by 4 bases and J by 0 bases, leaving 15 bases between them. CDR3 length: 16 amino acids. The CDR3 DNA reads TGTGCCAGTAGTACGACCGGGACGAAGTACCAAGAGACCCAGTACTTC. Translated: CASSTTGTKYQETQYF. The whole variable domain, filled in from reference TRBV19 and TRBJ2-5, reads DGGITQSPKYLFRKEGQNVTLSCEQNLNHDAMYWYRQDPGQGLRLIYYSQIVNDFQKGDIAEGYSVSREKKESFPLTVTSAQKNPTAFYLCASSTTGTKYQETQYFGPGTRLLVL.

This clonotype was seen a few times. The chain uses TRBV28 and TRBJ1-2; D is possibly TRBD1 (6 bases). Between the trimmed V and J ends, which lost 4 bases and 0 bases, there was a span of 12 bases. This CDR3 is built from 15 residues. The germline gives CDR1 MDHEN, CDR2 SYDVKM. The CDR3 is CASSSSGAANYGYTF. The CDR3 nucleotides read TGTGCCAGCAGTTCATCAGGGGCCGCTAACTATGGCTACACCTTC.

This clonotype appeared many times. The chain couples TRBV5-1 to TRBJ2-3; 7 nucleotides align to TRBD1. The germline V gene encodes CDR1 SGHRS and CDR2 YFSETQ. V trimming: 4 bases; J trimming: 1 base; junction bases outside the gene matches: 6. The CDR3 loop spans 15 amino acids. The CDR3 is CASSRSGTGTDTQYF. DNA of the CDR3: TGCGCCAGCAGCCGTTCCGGGACAGGCACAGATACGCAGTATTTT.

The gene calls are TRBV5-6 and TRBJ2-5, with 7 nucleotides matching TRBD1. Germline V gene data show CDR1 as SGHDT and CDR2 as YYEEEE. The V segment lost 4 bases and the J segment 4 bases; nucleotides outside the gene matches: 7. The CDR3 runs to 14 residues. CDR3 in amino acids: CASSPGTVGETQYF. For the CDR3, the DNA is TGTGCCAGCAGCCCCGGGACAGTGGGAGAGACCCAGTACTTC.

This sequence joins TRBV14 and TRBJ2-2; D call uncertain. This CDR3 spans 15 amino acids. Germline lookup yields CDR1 SGHDN and CDR2 FVKESK. The V end was cut by 0 bases, the J end by 10 bases, with 15 bases between. Here the CDR3 reads CASSQDSRQNEELFF. CDR3 coding DNA: TGTGCCAGCAGCCAAGATTCGCGCCAGAACGAGGAGCTGTTTTTT. The full variable domain, rest sourced from reference TRBV14 and TRBJ2-2, is EAGVTQFPSHSVIEKGQTVTLRCDPISGHDNLYWYRRVMGKEIKFLLHFVKESKQDESGMPNNRFLAERTGGTYSTLKVQPAELEDSGVYFCASSQDSRQNEELFFGEGSRLTVL.

This clonotype was observed many times. The J gene is TRBJ2-1, the V gene TRBV5-1; 9 nucleotides line up with TRBD2. The germline V gene has CDR1 SGHRS and CDR2 YFSETQ. The CDR3 spans 22 residues. Trimming cost V 1 base and J 9 bases; bases outside gene matches: 29. The CDR3 coding sequence is TGCGCCAGCAGCTTGTTAATACGGCTAGCGGGACCCGCGCCCCGCCGGGCGGGTGAGCAGTTCTTC. It specifies CASSLLIRLAGPAPRRAGEQFF.

This clonotype has ten or more counts. CDR3 bases: TGTGCCAGCAGCTTCGGCTACAGGGCAGGGTCCTACGAGCAGTACTTC. This gives the protein CASSFGYRAGSYEQYF. The rearrangement links TRBV5-5 to TRBJ2-7; perhaps TRBD1 as D (6 bases). Germline assignment: CDR1 SGHKS and CDR2 YYEKEE (reference sequence). V was trimmed by 2 bases and J by 1 base, leaving 16 bases between them. This CDR3 is 16 amino acids long.

The table lists this clonotype with many counts. The chain is built from TRBV6-5 and TRBJ1-1, with 7 bases lining up with TRBD1. With 1 base clipped from V and 4 bases from J, the junction kept 3 bases outside the gene matches. The germline CDR1 and CDR2 sequences are MNHEY and SVGAGI. CDR3 length: 14 amino acids. The CDR3 sequence is CASSYFSGGTEAFF. In DNA, the CDR3 is TGTGCCAGCAGTTACTTTTCAGGGGGCACTGAAGCTTTCTTT.